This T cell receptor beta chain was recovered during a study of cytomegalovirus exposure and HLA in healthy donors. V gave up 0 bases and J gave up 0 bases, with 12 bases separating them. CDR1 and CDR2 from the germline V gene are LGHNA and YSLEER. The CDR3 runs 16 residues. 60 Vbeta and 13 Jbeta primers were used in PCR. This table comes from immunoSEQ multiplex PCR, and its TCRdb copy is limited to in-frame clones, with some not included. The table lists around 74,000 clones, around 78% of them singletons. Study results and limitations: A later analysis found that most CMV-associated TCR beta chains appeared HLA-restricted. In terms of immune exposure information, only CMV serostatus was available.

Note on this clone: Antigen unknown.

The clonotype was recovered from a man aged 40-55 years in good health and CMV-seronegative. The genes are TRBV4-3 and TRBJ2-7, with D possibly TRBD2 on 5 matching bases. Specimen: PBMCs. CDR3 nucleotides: TGCGCCAGCAGCCAAGAGGAGGACCGGGCCTCCTACGAGCAGTACTTC. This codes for CASSQEEDRASYEQYF.